The TCR beta chain under discussion was sequenced for a study of vaccination and CD4 T cells after COVID-19. On the study more broadly: Six male and four female convalescents took part, two of them Hispanic. Ranging from 14 to 241, the interval between dose two and post-vaccine sampling had a median of roughly 73 days. Post-COVID samples had a sampling time that fell a median approximately 97 days after diagnosis (range 35 to 161).

TCRdb called the PCR reads again in MiXCR, with one record for every CDR3 protein. The table lists some 25,000 distinct CDR3 sequences, about 54% of them singletons, with 1% to 1.2% in the top ten. General study points: In convalescent patients, a median roughly 86% of post-vaccine SARS-CoV-2-reactive clones appeared only after vaccination.

V was clipped by 4 bases and J by 5 bases, with 14 bases between them. There are 14 residues in the CDR3. This clonotype was counted a single time. The antigen is undetermined. This TCR came from a human donor who had recovered from COVID-19. The chain uses TRBV12-3 or TRBV12-4 and TRBJ1-2; perhaps TRBD1 as D (5 bases). Sequences were derived from CD4+ T cells from blood, sampled before SARS-CoV-2 vaccination. DNA of the CDR3: TGTGCCAGCAGTTCGTCCCGGGACCTTTATGGCTACACCTTC. As protein: CASSSSRDLYGYTF.